Listed below are T cell receptor beta chains from one sample, sequenced in a study of human T cells and chemical hapten exposure. MiXCR, applied by TCRdb to the RACE reads, yields one record per CDR3 protein. The sample lists 110,000 or so distinct CDR3 sequences; 9.2% were seen once. This specimen was whole blood, taken in connection with sensitization to the hapten diphenylcyclopropenone (DPC). The receptors derive from a woman aged 40-49 years with alopecia areata. Some clones in this sample may be carry-over from other donors' samples. CDR3s include the opening cysteine and the closing phenylalanine or tryptophan. D genes are given only for firm matches. The size entry is marked missing in some rows and otherwise reads once, few, many or a size class.

clone size: few; D gene: .; V gene: TRBV18; J gene: TRBJ1-3; CDR3 protein: CASSPQGATLISGNTIYF; CDR3 DNA: TGTGCCAGCTCACCACAAGGTGCTACATTAATCTCTGGAAACACCATATATTTT
clone size: many; D gene: .; V gene: TRBV6-2/TRBV6-3; J gene: TRBJ2-1; CDR3 protein: CASGGFSSYNEQFF; CDR3 DNA: TGTGCCAGCGGAGGGTTCAGCTCCTACAATGAGCAGTTCTTC
clone size: .; D gene: TRBD2; V gene: TRBV7-9; J gene: TRBJ2-3; CDR3 protein: CASSPLLAGDTDTQYF; CDR3 DNA: TGTGCCAGCAGCCCCTTACTAGCGGGGGACACAGATACGCAGTATTTT
clone size: .; D gene: .; V gene: TRBV3-1; J gene: TRBJ1-2; CDR3 protein: CASRGQDNYGYTF; CDR3 DNA: TGTGCCAGCAGAGGCCAGGACAACTATGGCTACACCTTC
clone size: many; D gene: TRBD1; V gene: TRBV28; J gene: TRBJ1-5; CDR3 protein: CASSPRTGGNQPQHF; CDR3 DNA: TGTGCCAGCAGTCCCAGGACAGGGGGGAATCAGCCCCAGCATTTT
clone size: many; D gene: .; V gene: TRBV7-2; J gene: TRBJ1-5; CDR3 protein: CASSLQGGQPQHF; CDR3 DNA: TGTGCCAGCAGCTTACAGGGAGGACAGCCCCAGCATTTT
clone size: few; D gene: TRBD1; V gene: TRBV12-5; J gene: TRBJ1-1; CDR3 protein: CASGLDRGGMRAFF; CDR3 DNA: TGTGCTAGTGGTCTCGACAGGGGTGGAATGCGGGCTTTCTTT
clone size: many; D gene: .; V gene: TRBV23-1; J gene: TRBJ1-6; CDR3 protein: CASSQSAGAENSPLHF; CDR3 DNA: TGCGCCAGCAGTCAATCGGCGGGGGCGGAGAATTCACCCCTCCACTTT
clone size: few; D gene: .; V gene: TRBV12-3/TRBV12-4; J gene: TRBJ1-5; CDR3 protein: CASTTAQSAQHF; CDR3 DNA: TGTGCCAGCACCACCGCCCAATCCGCCCAGCATTTT
clone size: .; D gene: .; V gene: TRBV6-1; J gene: TRBJ1-5; CDR3 protein: CASGVNQPQHF; CDR3 DNA: TGTGCCTCAGGAGTAAATCAGCCCCAGCATTTT
clone size: .; D gene: .; V gene: TRBV7-2; J gene: TRBJ1-5; CDR3 protein: CASSLGPGDNQPQHF; CDR3 DNA: TGTGCCAGCAGCTTAGGCCCCGGGGACAATCAGCCCCAGCATTTT
clone size: .; D gene: .; V gene: TRBV6-1; J gene: TRBJ1-2; CDR3 protein: CASSVDGFESYGYTF; CDR3 DNA: TGTGCCAGCAGTGTAGACGGATTCGAAAGCTATGGCTACACCTTC
clone size: many; D gene: .; V gene: TRBV7-2; J gene: TRBJ1-4; CDR3 protein: CASSLNAGTGEKLFF; CDR3 DNA: TGTGCCAGCAGCTTAAACGCCGGGACGGGTGAAAAACTGTTTTTT
clone size: many; D gene: TRBD2; V gene: TRBV6-2/TRBV6-3; J gene: TRBJ2-1; CDR3 protein: CASRPGLAGGRGNEQFF; CDR3 DNA: TGTGCCAGCAGGCCGGGACTAGCGGGGGGGCGAGGGAATGAGCAGTTCTTC
clone size: many; D gene: .; V gene: TRBV6-5; J gene: TRBJ1-6; CDR3 protein: CASSYTGPRNSPLHF; CDR3 DNA: TGTGCCAGCAGTTACACAGGACCGCGGAATTCACCCCTCCACTTT
clone size: few; D gene: TRBD1; V gene: TRBV5-1; J gene: TRBJ1-4; CDR3 protein: CASSLAPGGNEKLFF; CDR3 DNA: TGCGCCAGCAGCTTGGCTCCAGGGGGGAATGAAAAACTGTTTTTT
clone size: many; D gene: TRBD1; V gene: TRBV13; J gene: TRBJ1-2; CDR3 protein: CASSPRGQGNYGYTF; CDR3 DNA: TGTGCCAGCAGCCCTAGAGGACAGGGTAACTATGGCTACACCTTC
clone size: many; D gene: .; V gene: TRBV3-2; J gene: TRBJ2-1; CDR3 protein: CASSRPGRPGNEQFF; CDR3 DNA: TGTGCCAGCAGCCGGCCGGGACGGCCTGGGAATGAGCAGTTCTTC
clone size: once; D gene: TRBD2; V gene: TRBV7-2; J gene: TRBJ2-7; CDR3 protein: CASSLVASGVYEQYF; CDR3 DNA: TGTGCCAGCAGCTTAGTGGCTAGCGGGGTTTACGAGCAGTACTTC
clone size: many; D gene: .; V gene: TRBV6-1; J gene: TRBJ1-5; CDR3 protein: CASSEEETYQPQHF; CDR3 DNA: TGTGCCAGCAGTGAAGAGGAAACTTATCAGCCCCAGCATTTT
clone size: few; D gene: TRBD1; V gene: TRBV12-3/TRBV12-4; J gene: TRBJ1-5; CDR3 protein: CASRRGQGVSNQPQHF; CDR3 DNA: TGTGCCAGCAGACGAGGACAGGGTGTGAGCAATCAGCCCCAGCATTTT
clone size: many; D gene: .; V gene: TRBV28; J gene: TRBJ2-5; CDR3 protein: CASSSFQETQYF; CDR3 DNA: TGTGCCAGCAGTTCTTTCCAAGAGACCCAGTACTTC